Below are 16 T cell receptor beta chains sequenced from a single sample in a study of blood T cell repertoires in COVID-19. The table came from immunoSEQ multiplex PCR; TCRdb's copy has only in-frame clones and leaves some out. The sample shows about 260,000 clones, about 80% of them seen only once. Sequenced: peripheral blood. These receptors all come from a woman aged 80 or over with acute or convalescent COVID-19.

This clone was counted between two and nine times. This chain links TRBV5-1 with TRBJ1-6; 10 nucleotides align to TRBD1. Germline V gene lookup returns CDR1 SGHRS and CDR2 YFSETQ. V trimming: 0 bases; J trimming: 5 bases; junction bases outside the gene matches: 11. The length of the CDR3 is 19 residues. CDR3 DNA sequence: TGCGCCAGCAGCTTGGCCGGGACAGGGGCCCCCCTCAATAATTCACCCCTCCACTTT. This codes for CASSLAGTGAPLNNSPLHF.

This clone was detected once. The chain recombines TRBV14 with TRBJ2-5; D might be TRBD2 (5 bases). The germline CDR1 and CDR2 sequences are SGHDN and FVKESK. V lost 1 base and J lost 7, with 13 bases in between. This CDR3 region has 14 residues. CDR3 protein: CASSQAVGVGTQYF. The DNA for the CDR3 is TGTGCCAGCAGCCAAGCTGTGGGAGTTGGGACCCAGTACTTC.

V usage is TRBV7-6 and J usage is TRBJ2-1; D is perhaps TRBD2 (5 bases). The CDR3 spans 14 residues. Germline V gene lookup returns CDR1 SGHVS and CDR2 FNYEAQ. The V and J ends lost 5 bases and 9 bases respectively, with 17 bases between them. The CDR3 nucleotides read TGTGCCAGCAGCCCACGTTCGGGCGCGGGTGAGCAGTTCTTC. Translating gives CASSPRSGAGEQFF. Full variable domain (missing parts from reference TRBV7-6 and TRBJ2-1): GAGVSQSPRYKVTKRGQDVALRCDPISGHVSLYWYRQALGQGPEFLTYFNYEAQQDKSGLPNDRFSAERPEGSISTLTIQRTEQRDSAMYRCASSPRSGAGEQFFGPGTRLTVL.

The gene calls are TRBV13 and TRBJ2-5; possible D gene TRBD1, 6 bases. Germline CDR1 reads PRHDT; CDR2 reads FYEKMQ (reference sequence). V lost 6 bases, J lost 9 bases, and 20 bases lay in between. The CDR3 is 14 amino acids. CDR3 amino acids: CASSRTVQEWAQYF. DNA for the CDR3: TGTGCCAGCAGTCGGACAGTCCAAGAATGGGCCCAGTACTTC.

CDR3 in DNA: TGTGCCAGCAGCGTAGGCGCTAGCGGGAACACCGGGGAGCTGTTTTTT. This translates into CASSVGASGNTGELFF. V and J are TRBV9 and TRBJ2-2, with TRBD2 identical over 7 bases. CDR3 size: 16 residues. V lost 0 bases to trimming and J lost 1 base; unmatched junction nucleotides: 3. The germline gives CDR1 SGDLS, CDR2 YYNGEE.

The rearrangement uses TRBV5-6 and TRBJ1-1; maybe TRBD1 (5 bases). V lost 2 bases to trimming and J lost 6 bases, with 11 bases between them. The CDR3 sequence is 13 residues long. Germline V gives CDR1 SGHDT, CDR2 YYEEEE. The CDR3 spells CASSFGGAPEAFF. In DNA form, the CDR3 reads TGTGCCAGCAGCTTCGGGGGTGCCCCTGAAGCTTTCTTT.

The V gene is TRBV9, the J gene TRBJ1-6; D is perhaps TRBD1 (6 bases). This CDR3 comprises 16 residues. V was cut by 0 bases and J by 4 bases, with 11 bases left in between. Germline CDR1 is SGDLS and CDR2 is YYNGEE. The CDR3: CASSVGGGQYNSPLHF. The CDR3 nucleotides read TGTGCCAGCAGCGTAGGGGGGGGCCAGTATAATTCACCCCTCCACTTT.

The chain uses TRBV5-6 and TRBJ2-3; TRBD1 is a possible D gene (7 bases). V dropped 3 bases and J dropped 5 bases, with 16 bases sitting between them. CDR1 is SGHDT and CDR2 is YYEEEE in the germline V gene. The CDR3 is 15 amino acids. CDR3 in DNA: TGTGCCAGCAGCTCGAGGGGCAGGGGGGAAGATACGCAGTATTTT. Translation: CASSSRGRGEDTQYF.

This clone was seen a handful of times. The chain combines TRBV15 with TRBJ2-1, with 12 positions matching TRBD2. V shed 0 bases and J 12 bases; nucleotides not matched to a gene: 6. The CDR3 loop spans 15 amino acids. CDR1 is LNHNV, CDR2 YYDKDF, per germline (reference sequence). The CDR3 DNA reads TGTGCCACCAGCAGAGATCGACTAGCGGGAGTAACGCAGTTCTTC. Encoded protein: CATSRDRLAGVTQFF.

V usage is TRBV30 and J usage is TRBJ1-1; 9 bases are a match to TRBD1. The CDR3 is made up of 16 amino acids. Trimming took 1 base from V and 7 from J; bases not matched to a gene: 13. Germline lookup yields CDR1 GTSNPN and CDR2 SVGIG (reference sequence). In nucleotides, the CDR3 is TGTGCCTGGAGTGCTGCCCCAGACAGGGGGGGAGGTGAAGCTTTCTTT. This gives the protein CAWSAAPDRGGGEAFF.

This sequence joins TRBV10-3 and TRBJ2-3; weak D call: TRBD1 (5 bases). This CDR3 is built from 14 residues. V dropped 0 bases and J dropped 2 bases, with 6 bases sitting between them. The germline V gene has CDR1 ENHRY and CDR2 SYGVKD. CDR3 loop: CAISESTATDTQYF. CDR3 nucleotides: TGTGCCATCAGTGAGTCGACAGCCACAGATACGCAGTATTTT.

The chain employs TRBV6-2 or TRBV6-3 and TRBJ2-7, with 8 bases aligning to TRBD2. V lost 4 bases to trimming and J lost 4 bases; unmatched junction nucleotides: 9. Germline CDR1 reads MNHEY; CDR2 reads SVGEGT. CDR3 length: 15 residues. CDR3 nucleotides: TGTGCCAGCAGTTCCCCTCCCCGGGGGGGGTACGAGCAGTACTTC. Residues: CASSSPPRGGYEQYF.

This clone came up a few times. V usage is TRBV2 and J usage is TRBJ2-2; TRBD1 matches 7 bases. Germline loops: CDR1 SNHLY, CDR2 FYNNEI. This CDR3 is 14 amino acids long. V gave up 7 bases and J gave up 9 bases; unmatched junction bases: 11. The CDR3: CASKRTLTGRELFF. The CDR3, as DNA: TGTGCCAGCAAGCGAACATTGACAGGGAGGGAGCTGTTTTTT. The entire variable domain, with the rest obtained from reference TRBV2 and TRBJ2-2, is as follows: EPEVTQTPSHQVTQMGQEVILRCVPISNHLYFYWYRQILGQKVEFLVSFYNNEISEKSEIFDDQFSVERPDGSNFTLKIRSTKLEDSAMYFCASKRTLTGRELFFGEGSRLTVL.

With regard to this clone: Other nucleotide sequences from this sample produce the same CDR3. CDR3: CASSLAGLSYEQYF. The DNA for the CDR3 is TGCGCCAGCAGCTTGGCGGGACTCTCCTACGAGCAGTACTTC. The chain links TRBV5-1 to TRBJ2-7, with a possible D match to TRBD2 (6 bases). V dropped 0 bases and J dropped 0 bases, with 7 bases sitting between them. Per germline, CDR1 SGHRS and CDR2 YFSETQ. There are 14 residues in the CDR3.

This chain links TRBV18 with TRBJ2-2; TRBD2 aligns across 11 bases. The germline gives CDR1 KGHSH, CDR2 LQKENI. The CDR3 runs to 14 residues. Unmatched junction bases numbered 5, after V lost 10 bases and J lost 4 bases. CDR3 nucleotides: TGTGCCACCAGGACTAGCGGGTCCACCGGGGAGCTGTTTTTT. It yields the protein CATRTSGSTGELFF.

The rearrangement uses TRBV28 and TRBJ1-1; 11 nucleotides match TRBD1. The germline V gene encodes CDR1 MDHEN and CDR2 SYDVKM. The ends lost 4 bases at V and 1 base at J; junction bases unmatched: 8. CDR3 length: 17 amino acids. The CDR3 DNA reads TGTGCCAGCAGTTCCCCGCGGGACAGGGGGGGGAACACTGAAGCTTTCTTT. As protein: CASSSPRDRGGNTEAFF.